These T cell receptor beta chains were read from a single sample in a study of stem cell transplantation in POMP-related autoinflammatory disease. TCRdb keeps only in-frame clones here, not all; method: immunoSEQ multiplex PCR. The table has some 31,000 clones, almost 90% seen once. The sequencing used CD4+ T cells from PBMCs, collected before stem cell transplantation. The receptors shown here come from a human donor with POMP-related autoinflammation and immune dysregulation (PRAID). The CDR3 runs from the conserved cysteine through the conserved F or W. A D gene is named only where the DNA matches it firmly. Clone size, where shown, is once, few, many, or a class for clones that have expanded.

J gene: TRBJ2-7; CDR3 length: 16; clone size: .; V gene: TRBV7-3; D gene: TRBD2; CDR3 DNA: TGTGCCAGCAGCTTAGAAAGGAAAGCTAGCGGGAGTAAGCAGTACTTC; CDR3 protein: CASSLERKASGSKQYF
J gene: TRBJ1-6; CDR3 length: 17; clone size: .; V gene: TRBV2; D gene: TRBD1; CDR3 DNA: TGTGCCAGCAGTACTTCCGTAGACAGGGCGTATCATTCACCCCTCCACTTT; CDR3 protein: CASSTSVDRAYHSPLHF
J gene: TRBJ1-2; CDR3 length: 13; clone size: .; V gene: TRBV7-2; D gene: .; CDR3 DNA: TGTGCCAGCAGCTTATTAGCTAACTATGGCTACACCTTC; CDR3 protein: CASSLLANYGYTF
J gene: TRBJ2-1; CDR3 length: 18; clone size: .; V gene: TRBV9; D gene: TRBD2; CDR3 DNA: TGTGCCAGCAGCGTCCTAGCGGGATCTCTAAGCTCCTACAATGAGCAGTTCTTC; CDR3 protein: CASSVLAGSLSSYNEQFF
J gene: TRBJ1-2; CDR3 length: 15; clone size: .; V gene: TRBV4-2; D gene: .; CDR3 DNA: TGTGCCAGCAGCCAAGAATTTAGGCCGGGACATGGCTACACCTTC; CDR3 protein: CASSQEFRPGHGYTF
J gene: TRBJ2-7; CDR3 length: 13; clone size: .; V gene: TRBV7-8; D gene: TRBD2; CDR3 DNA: TGTGCCAGCAGTCTAGCGGGGGCCTACGAGCAGTACTTC; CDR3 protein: CASSLAGAYEQYF
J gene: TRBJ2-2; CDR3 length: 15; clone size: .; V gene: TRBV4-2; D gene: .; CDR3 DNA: TGTGCCAGCAGCCAACCGGGCCTACGCTTCGGGGAGCTGTTTTTT; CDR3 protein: CASSQPGLRFGELFF
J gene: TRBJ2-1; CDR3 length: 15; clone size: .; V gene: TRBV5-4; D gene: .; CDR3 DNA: TGTGCCAGCAGCTTGGACCCGAGCTCCTACAATGAGCAGTTCTTC; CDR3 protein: CASSLDPSSYNEQFF
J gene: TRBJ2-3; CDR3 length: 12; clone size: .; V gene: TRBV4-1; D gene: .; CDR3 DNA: TGCGCCAGCAGCCAAGAAAGCTATACGCAGTATTTT; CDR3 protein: CASSQESYTQYF
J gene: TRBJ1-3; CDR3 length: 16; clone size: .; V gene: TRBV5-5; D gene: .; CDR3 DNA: TGTGCCAGCAGCTTGGTCGACAGCGCGACTGGAAACACCATATATTTT; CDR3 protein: CASSLVDSATGNTIYF
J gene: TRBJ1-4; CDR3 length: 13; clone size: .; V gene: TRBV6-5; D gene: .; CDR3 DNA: TGTGCCAGCAGTGAACAGTGGGCGGAAAAACTGTTTTTT; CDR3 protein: CASSEQWAEKLFF
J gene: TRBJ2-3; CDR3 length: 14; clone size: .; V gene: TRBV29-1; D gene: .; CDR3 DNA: TGCAGCGTTGCTCGACGATTAAACACAGATACGCAGTATTTT; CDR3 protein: CSVARRLNTDTQYF
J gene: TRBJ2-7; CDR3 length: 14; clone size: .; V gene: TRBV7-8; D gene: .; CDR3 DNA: TGTGCCAGCAGCTTAGCATGGAGGAGCTACGAGCAGTACTTC; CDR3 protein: CASSLAWRSYEQYF
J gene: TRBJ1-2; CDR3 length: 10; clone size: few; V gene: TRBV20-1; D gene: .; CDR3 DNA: TGCAGTGCTAGAGGATATGGCTACACCTTC; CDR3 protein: CSARGYGYTF
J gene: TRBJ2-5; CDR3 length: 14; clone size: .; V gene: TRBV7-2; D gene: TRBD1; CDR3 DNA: TGTGCCAGCAGCTTAGTCGGGACAGGGGAGACCCAGTACTTC; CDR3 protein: CASSLVGTGETQYF
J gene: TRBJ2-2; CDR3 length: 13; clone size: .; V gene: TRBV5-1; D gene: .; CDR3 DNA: TGCGCCAGCCGTAAGGGGTTCACCGGGGAGCTGTTTTTT; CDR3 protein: CASRKGFTGELFF
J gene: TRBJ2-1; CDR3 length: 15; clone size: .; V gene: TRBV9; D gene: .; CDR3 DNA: TGTGCCAGCAGCTTTAGTGGTCCCGGATACAATGAGCAGTTCTTC; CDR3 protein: CASSFSGPGYNEQFF
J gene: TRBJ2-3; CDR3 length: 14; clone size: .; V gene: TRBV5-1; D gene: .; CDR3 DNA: TGCGCCAGCAGCACAGCAACTGACACAGATACGCAGTATTTT; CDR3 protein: CASSTATDTDTQYF
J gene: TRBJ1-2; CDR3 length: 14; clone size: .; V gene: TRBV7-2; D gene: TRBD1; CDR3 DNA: TGTGCCAGCAGCTTAGGGACAGGGAAGGATGGCTACACCTTC; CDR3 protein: CASSLGTGKDGYTF
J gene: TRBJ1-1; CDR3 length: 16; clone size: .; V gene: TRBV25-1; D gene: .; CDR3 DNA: TGTGCCAGCAGTGAATTCGGGGGGGGGAGTTCCACTGAAGCTTTCTTT; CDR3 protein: CASSEFGGGSSTEAFF
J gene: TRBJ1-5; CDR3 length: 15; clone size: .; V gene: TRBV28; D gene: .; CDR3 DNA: TGTGCCAGCAGTTTAGTTGGGGATAGCAATCAGCCCCAGCATTTT; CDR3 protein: CASSLVGDSNQPQHF
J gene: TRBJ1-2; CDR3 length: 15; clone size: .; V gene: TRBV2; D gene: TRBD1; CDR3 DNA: TGTGCCAGCAGTCACCGGGCGACAGGGAACTATGGCTACACCTTC; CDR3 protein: CASSHRATGNYGYTF
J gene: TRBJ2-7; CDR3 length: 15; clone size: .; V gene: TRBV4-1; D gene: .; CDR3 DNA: TGCGCCAGCAGCCTGTCCAGGGGAACTTCCTACGAGCAGTACTTC; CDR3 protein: CASSLSRGTSYEQYF
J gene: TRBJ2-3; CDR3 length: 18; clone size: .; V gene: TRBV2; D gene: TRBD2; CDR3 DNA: TGTGCCAGCAGTGAAGCGCCGGGGACTAGCGGGAGGGGGGATACGCAGTATTTT; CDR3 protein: CASSEAPGTSGRGDTQYF
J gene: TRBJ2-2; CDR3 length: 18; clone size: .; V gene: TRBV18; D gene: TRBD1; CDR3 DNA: TGTGCCAGCTCACCGGTCGGGGACAGGTATCCGAACACCGGGGAGCTGTTTTTT; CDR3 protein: CASSPVGDRYPNTGELFF
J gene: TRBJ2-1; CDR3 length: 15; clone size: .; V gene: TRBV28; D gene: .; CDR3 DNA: TGTGCCAGCAGCGTTAGCGGCGCCTCCTACAATGAGCAGTTCTTC; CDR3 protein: CASSVSGASYNEQFF
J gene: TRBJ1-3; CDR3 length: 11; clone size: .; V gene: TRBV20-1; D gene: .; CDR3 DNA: TGCAGTGCTGACTCTGGAAACACCATATATTTT; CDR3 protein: CSADSGNTIYF
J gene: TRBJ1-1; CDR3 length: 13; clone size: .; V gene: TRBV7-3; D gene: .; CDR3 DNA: TGTGCCAGCAGCCCTGAACGGGACACTGAAGCTTTCTTT; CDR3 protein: CASSPERDTEAFF
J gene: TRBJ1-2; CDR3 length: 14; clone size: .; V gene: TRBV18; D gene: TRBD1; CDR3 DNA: TGTGCCAGCTCACCCGCGGACAGGAACTATGGCTACACCTTC; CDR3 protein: CASSPADRNYGYTF
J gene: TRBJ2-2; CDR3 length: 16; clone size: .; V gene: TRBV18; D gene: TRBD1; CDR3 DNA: TGTGCCAGCTCACCTCAGGACAGGGGAGGTTCCGGGGAGCTGTTTTTT; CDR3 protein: CASSPQDRGGSGELFF
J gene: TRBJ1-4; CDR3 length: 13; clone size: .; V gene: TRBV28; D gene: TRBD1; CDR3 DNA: TGTGCCAGCAGTCTTACAGGGGCTGAAAAACTGTTTTTT; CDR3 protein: CASSLTGAEKLFF
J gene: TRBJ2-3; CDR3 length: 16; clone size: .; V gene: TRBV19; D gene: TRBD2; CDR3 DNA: TGTGCCAGTAGCCCCGGGGGGACTAGGGGCACAGATACGCAGTATTTT; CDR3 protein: CASSPGGTRGTDTQYF
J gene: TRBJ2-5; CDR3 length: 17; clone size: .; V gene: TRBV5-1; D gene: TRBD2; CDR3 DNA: TGCGCCAGCAGCCTCCCTCTAACCAGCGGGAGCCGCGAGACCCAGTACTTC; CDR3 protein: CASSLPLTSGSRETQYF
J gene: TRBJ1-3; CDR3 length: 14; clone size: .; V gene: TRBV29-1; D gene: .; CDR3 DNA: TGCAGCGTTGTCGGTCAGGGCCCTGGAAACACCATATATTTT; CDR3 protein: CSVVGQGPGNTIYF
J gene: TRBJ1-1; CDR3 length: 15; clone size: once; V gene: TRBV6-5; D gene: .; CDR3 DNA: TGTGCCAGCCGGATACAGGGCGCTCTGAACACTGAAGCTTTCTTT; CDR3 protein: CASRIQGALNTEAFF
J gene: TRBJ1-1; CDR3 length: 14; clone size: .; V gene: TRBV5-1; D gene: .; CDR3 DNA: TGCGCCAGCGCACCGGACGGAATGAACACTGAAGCTTTCTTT; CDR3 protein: CASAPDGMNTEAFF
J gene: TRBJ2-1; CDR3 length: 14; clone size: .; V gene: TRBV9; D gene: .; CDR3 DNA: TGTGCCAGCAGCCCTCGACTATACTACAATGAGCAGTTCTTC; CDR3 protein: CASSPRLYYNEQFF
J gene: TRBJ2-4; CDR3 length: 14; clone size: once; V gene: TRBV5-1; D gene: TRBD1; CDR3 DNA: TGCGCCAGCAGCGGGACAGGGAGCGAGAACATTCAGTACTTC; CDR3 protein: CASSGTGSENIQYF
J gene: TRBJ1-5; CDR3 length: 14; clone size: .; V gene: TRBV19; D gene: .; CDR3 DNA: TGTGCCAGTAGTCAAGACAGTTACAATCAGCCCCAGCATTTT; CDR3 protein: CASSQDSYNQPQHF
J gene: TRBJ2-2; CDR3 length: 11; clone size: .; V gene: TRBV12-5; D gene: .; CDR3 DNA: TGTGCTAGTGGTTCCCTCGGGGAGCTGTTTTTT; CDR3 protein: CASGSLGELFF
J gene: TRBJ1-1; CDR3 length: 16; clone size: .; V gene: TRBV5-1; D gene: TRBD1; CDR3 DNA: TGCGCCAGCAGCTTGGCCGGCGACAGGGCGGGCACTGAAGCTTTCTTT; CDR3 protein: CASSLAGDRAGTEAFF
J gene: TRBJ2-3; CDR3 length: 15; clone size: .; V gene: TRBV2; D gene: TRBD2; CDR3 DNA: TGTGCCAGCAGCGGACTAGCGGGGGGAGGAGATACGCAGTATTTT; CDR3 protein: CASSGLAGGGDTQYF
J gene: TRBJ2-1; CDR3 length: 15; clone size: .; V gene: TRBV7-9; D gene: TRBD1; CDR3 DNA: TGTGCCAGCAGCTTAACAGGGGACTCCTACAATGAGCAGTTCTTC; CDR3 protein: CASSLTGDSYNEQFF
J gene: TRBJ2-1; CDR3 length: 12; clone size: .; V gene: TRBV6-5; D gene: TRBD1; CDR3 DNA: TGTGCCAGCAGTCTTATCCAGGGGGTGCAGTTCTTC; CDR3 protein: CASSLIQGVQFF
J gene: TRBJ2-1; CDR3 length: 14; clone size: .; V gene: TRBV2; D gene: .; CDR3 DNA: TGTGCCAGCAGTAAGCGCGAGGTGGAGGGTGAGCAGTTCTTC; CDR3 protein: CASSKREVEGEQFF
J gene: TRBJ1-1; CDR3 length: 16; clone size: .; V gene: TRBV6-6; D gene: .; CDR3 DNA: TGTGCCAGCAGTTACGCCGGGACTACCTTGAACACTGAAGCTTTCTTT; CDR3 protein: CASSYAGTTLNTEAFF
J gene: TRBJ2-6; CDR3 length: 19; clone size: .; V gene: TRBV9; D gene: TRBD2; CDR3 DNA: TGTGCCAGCAGCGGATATAGCGGGGGGGCCGTTCCTGGGGCCAACGTCCTGACTTTC; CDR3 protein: CASSGYSGGAVPGANVLTF
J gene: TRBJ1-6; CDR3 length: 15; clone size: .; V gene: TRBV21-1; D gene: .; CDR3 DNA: TGTGCCAGCAGCAAAGTAGGACGGACTAACTCACCCCTCCACTTT; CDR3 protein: CASSKVGRTNSPLHF
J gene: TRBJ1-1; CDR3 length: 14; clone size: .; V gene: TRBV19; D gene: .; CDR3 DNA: TGTGCCAGTAGTATTGGGGGCGGGGGCACTGAAGCTTTCTTT; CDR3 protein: CASSIGGGGTEAFF
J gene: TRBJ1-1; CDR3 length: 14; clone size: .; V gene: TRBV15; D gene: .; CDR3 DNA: TGTGCCACCAGCAGAGTTGACGGTGCGACTGAAGCTTTCTTT; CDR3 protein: CATSRVDGATEAFF
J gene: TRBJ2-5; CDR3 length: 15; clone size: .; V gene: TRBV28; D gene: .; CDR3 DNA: TGTGCCAGCAGTTCCCCCAGGGGGGGCCAAGAGACCCAGTACTTC; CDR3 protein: CASSSPRGGQETQYF
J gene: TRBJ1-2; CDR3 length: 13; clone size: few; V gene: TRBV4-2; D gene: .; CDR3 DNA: TGTGCCAGCAGCCAAGACGGCACCTATGGCTACACCTTC; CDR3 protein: CASSQDGTYGYTF
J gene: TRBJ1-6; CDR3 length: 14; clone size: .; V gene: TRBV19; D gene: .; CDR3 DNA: TGTGCCAGTAGTATCGGACCCACGAATTCACCCCTCCACTTT; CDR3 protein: CASSIGPTNSPLHF
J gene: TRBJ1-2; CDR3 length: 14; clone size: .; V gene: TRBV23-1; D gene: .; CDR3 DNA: TGCGCCAGCAGTCAATTAAGGGGTGACTATGGCTACACCTTC; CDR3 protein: CASSQLRGDYGYTF
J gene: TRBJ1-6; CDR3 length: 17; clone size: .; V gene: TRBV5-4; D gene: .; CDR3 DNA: TGTGCCAGCAGCTTGGCCTGGTGGGGGGGCTATAATTCACCCCTCCACTTT; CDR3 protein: CASSLAWWGGYNSPLHF
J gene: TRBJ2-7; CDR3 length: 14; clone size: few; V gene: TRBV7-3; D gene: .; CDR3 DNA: TGTGCCAGCAGCTTTCGTCCGGGGGTATGCGAGCAGTACTTC; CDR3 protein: CASSFRPGVCEQYF
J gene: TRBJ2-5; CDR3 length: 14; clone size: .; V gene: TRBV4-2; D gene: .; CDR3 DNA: TGTGCCAGCAGCCAAGATAAGAAGCAGAAGACCCAGTACTTC; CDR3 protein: CASSQDKKQKTQYF
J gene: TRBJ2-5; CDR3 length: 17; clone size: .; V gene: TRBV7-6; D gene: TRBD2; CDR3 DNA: TGTGCCAGCAGCTTGTACACTAGCGGGGGGGCGGGAGAGACCCAGTACTTC; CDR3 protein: CASSLYTSGGAGETQYF